The entry that follows covers one T cell receptor beta chain sequence. Which antigen it targets is not known. No DNA is shown, since the ends of the CDR3 on it are uncertain; the CDR3 is the one TCRdb lists. This entry comes from a study of MAIT cells during Salmonella Paratyphi A infection (dated by TCRdb to 2017 to 2019). With regard to the full study: Adult volunteers aged 18 to 60 ingested a single dose of 1-5x10^3 CFU of S. Paratyphi A strain NVGH308. Starting at diagnosis, diagnosed volunteers were given ciprofloxacin 500 mg twice a day for 14 days.

Sample time point, as interpreted from the label and publication: after infection, following antibiotic treatment. MAIT cells were defined as Valpha7.2+ CD161+ T cells and were identified and sorted by flow cytometry. Over time, circulating MAIT cell TCRbeta repertoires were profiled in roughly six volunteers who came down with enteric fever following controlled oral challenge with live Salmonella Paratyphi A. Every diagnosed volunteer provided MAIT cell samples at three timepoints: pre-infection, mid-infection and post-infection. A diagnosis of enteric fever was based on Paratyphi A bacteremia and/or a persistent fever above 38 degrees C that lasted longer than 12 hours. Challenged volunteers were diagnosed with infection sometime between day 4 and day 7 after challenge. Between roughly 5,000 and 11,000 MAIT cells per sample were sorted directly into RNAqueous-Micro lysis buffer for RNA extraction. Lymphoprep gradient centrifugation was used to isolate peripheral blood mononuclear cells from both the blood samples and the leukocyte cones. A BD FACSAria Fusion or BD FACSAria III sorter was used for cell sorting.

Broad study findings and their caveats: Diagnosed volunteers showed more expansion or contraction among top five MAIT clonotypes than healthy controls (around 0.57 versus 0.12), suggesting infection-driven repertoire reshaping. Although the availability of volunteer samples limited sample sizes, the sizes were judged adequate for detecting differences between groups. MAIT TRBV usage was oligoclonal, favouring TRBV20 and TRBV6, and appeared unchanged by infection. The space taken up by over-represented MAIT clonotypes dropped significantly from baseline to mid-infection (roughly 0.18 to 0.096), while post-infection showed no significant difference.

The protocol used for the library was 5' RACE. TCRbeta was amplified in two PCR rounds using Phusion High-Fidelity polymerase, and the primers carried sample-specific barcodes. TCRbeta libraries were made through template-switch cDNA synthesis using SMARTScribe reverse transcriptase and a TRBC-specific primer. After barcoding, samples were pooled and then prepared using the NEBNext Ultra DNA Library Prep Kit for Illumina. The libraries were sequenced on an Illumina MiSeq using the MiSeq reagent kit v2, 300 cycles. The authors processed their data as follows. Reads were demultiplexed by barcode with Jemultiplexer and aligned with MiTCR using default parameters. Non-functional sequences were filtered out with VDJtools, and clonotypes were defined by amino acid sequence, with frequencies based on assigned sequence reads. The clonal space homeostasis analysis grouped clonotypes by frequency into over-represented (0.05-1), large, medium and small bins. The public reads were reanalyzed by TCRdb: fastp trimming at Q25, MiXCR alignment, in-frame beta chains only. Every distinct CDR3 protein forms one entry, paired with its most common genes and DNA. The V and J calls, along with clone size, are taken from TCRdb and not from the paper's own processing. This sample is represented by about 540 distinct CDR3 sequences; 30% to 40% of them were singletons. The ten largest make up roughly 64% of the sample.

CDR1 SGHRS and CDR2 YFSETQ are derived from the germline V gene. The CDR3 spans 20 residues, from the cysteine through the phenylalanine. Material: MAIT cells from blood, obtained at the last sampling point of the challenge study. The source is a person between 18 and 69 years old who was deliberately infected with Salmonella Paratyphi A in a paratyphoid fever challenge study. The V and J genes are TRBV5-1 and TRBJ1-5. Here the CDR3 is given as CASSFYICSAQAGESQPQHF.